The 9 T cell receptor beta chains in this list originate from one sample, sequenced in a study of T cells after yellow fever vaccination. TCRdb re-derived calls from the 5' RACE reads in MiXCR, one entry per CDR3 protein. The sample includes around 300,000 distinct CDR3 sequences, roughly 4% of them seen just once. Sequences were derived from PBMCs, sampled 5 days after the yellow fever booster vaccination. These receptors originate from a man younger than 35 who received the YFV17D yellow fever vaccine.

This clonotype was counted many times. This rearrangement joins TRBV20-1 to TRBJ2-5; 9 nucleotides match TRBD1. The CDR3 has 13 residues. Germline loops: CDR1 DFQATT, CDR2 SNEGSKA (reference sequence). Trimming cost V 5 bases and J 4 bases; bases outside gene matches: 5. The CDR3 loop is CSAFRTGAETQYF. The CDR3 DNA reads as TGCAGTGCTTTCCGGACAGGGGCAGAGACCCAGTACTTC.

This clonotype was seen repeatedly, ten times or more. The chain couples TRBV7-2 to TRBJ1-4; the match to TRBD1 covers 7 bases. Germline CDR1 and CDR2: SGHTA and FQGNSA. The junction had 8 bases not matched to a gene; V was cut back by 5 bases and J by 8 bases. The CDR3 is 14 residues long. The chain's CDR3 is CASSPRQGVEKLFF. CDR3 DNA: TGTGCCAGCAGCCCCCGACAGGGAGTCGAAAAACTGTTTTTT.

This clonotype was observed a few times. The rearrangement joins TRBV5-4 to TRBJ2-5; possibly TRBD1 for D (6 bases). Per the germline V gene, CDR1 is SGHNT and CDR2 is YYREEE (reference sequence). CDR3 length: 14 residues. The V gene lost 3 bases and the J gene lost 1 base, with 10 bases spanning the gap. The CDR3 spells CASSSQTGQETQYF. The CDR3 DNA reads TGTGCCAGCAGCTCCCAGACAGGCCAAGAGACCCAGTACTTC.

The table lists this clonotype with a few counts. This chain connects TRBV5-1 to TRBJ2-5; tentatively, D is TRBD1 or TRBD2 (5 bases each). V gave up 3 bases and J gave up 5 bases, with 17 bases separating them. The CDR3 consists of 15 residues. Per the germline V gene, CDR1 is SGHRS and CDR2 is YFSETQ. CDR3 amino acids: CASSSGPGLGETQYF. DNA of the CDR3: TGCGCCAGCAGCTCGGGGCCGGGGTTGGGGGAGACCCAGTACTTC.

This clonotype was seen more than once but under ten times. This chain joins TRBV7-3 and TRBJ2-1; 8 positions agree with TRBD2. Germline V CDR1 and CDR2: SGHTA, FQGTGA. The V and J ends lost 1 base and 12 bases, in that order; junction bases with no gene match: 5. This CDR3 contains 13 residues. CDR3 bases: TGTGCCAGCAGCTTAAATAGCGGGGATCTGCAGTTCTTC. The encoded protein is CASSLNSGDLQFF.

The gene calls are TRBV19 and TRBJ2-1; 8 bases align to TRBD1. Trimming took 6 bases from V and 2 from J; bases not matched to a gene: 12. The germline gives CDR1 LNHDA, CDR2 SQIVND (reference sequence). CDR3 length equals 17 residues. CDR3 in DNA: TGTGCCAGTAGCCCCTCCGGACAGGGAGATACCTACAATGAGCAGTTCTTC. Protein sequence: CASSPSGQGDTYNEQFF.

This clonotype was seen more than once but under ten times. V is TRBV4-3 and J is TRBJ1-2, with D possibly being TRBD1 (6 bases). Per germline, CDR1 LGHNA and CDR2 YSLEER. The V gene lost 4 bases and the J gene lost 4 bases, with 13 bases spanning the gap. The length of the CDR3 is 14 residues. The CDR3 sequence: CASSRGGQGYGYTF. The CDR3 nucleotides are TGCGCCAGCAGCCGGGGGGGGCAGGGCTATGGCTACACCTTC.

The chain couples TRBV6-2 or TRBV6-3 to TRBJ2-7, with TRBD1 matching 7 bases. V was pared by 8 bases and J by 3 bases, with 7 bases of the junction left unmatched. The CDR3 consists of 13 residues. CDR1 MNHEY and CDR2 SVGEGT come from the germline V gene. The CDR3 DNA follows: TGTGCCAGCTTCTCCTGGGACAGCTACGAGCAGTACTTC. Its protein product is CASFSWDSYEQYF.

The chain is built from TRBV11-2 and TRBJ2-3; 13 bases map to TRBD2. CDR1 is SGHAT, CDR2 FQNNGV, per germline. V shed 5 bases, J shed 3 bases, and the junction held 5 bases outside the gene matches. The CDR3 loop spans 16 amino acids. The CDR3 sequence is CASSQTSGGPTDTQYF. The CDR3 DNA reads TGTGCCAGCAGCCAGACTAGCGGGGGGCCAACAGATACGCAGTATTTT.